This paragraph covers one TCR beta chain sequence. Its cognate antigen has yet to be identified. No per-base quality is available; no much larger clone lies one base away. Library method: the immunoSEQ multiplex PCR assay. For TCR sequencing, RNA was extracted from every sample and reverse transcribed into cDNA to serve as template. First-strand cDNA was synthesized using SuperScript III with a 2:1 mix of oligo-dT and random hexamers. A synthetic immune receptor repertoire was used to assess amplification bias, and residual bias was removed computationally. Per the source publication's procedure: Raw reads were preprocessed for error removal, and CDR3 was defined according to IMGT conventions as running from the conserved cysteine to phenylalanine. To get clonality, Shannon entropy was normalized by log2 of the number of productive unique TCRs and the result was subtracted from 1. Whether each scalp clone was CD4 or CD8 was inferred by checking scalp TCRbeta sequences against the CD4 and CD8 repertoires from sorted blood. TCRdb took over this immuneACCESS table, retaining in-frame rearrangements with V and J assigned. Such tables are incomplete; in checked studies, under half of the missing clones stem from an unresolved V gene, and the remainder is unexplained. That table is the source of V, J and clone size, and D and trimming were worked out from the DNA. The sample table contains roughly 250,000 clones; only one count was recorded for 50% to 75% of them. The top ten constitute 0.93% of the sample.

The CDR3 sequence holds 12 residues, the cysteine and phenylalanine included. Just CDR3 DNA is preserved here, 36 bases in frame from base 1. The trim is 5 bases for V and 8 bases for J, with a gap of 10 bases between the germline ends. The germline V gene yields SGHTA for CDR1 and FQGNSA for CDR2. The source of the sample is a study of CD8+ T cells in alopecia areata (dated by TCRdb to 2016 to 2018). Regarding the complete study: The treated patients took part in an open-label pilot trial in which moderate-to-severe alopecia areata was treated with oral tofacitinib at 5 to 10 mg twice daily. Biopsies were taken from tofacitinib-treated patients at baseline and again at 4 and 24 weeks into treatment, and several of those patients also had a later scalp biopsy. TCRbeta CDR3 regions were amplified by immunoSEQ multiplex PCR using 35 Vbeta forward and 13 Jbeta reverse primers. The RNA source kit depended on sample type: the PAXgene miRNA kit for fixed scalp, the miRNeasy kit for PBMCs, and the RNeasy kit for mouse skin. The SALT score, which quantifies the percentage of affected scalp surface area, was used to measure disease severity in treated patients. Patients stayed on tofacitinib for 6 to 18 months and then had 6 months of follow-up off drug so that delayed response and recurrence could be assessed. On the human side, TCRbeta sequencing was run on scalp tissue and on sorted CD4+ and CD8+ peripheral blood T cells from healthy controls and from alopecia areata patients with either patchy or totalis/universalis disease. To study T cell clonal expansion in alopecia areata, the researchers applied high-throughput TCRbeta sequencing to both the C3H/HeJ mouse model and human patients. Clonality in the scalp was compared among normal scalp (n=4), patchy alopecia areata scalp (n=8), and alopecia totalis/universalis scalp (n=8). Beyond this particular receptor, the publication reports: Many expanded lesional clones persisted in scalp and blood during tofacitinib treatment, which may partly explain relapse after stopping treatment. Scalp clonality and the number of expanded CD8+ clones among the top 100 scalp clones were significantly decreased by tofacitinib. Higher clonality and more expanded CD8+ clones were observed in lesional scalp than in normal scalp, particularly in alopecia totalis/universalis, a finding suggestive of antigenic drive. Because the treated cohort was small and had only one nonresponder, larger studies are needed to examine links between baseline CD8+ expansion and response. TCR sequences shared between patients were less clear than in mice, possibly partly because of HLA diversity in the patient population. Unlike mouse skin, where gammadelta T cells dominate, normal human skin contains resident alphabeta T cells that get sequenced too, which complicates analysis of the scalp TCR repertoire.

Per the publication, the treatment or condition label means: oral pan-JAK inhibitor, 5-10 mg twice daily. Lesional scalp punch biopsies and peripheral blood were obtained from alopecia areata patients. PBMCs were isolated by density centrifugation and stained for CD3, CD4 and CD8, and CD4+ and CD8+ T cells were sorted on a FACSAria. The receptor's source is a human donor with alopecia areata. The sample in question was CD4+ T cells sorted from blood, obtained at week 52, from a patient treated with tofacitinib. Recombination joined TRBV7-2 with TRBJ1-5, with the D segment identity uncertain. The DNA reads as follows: TGTGCCAGCAGCCGAGCTGAAAAGCCCCAGCATTTT. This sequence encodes CASSRAEKPQHF.